Presented here are 29 T cell receptor beta chains from one specimen sequenced in a study of shared clonotypes between healthy human individuals. The table came from immunoSEQ multiplex PCR; TCRdb's copy has only in-frame clones and leaves some out. The repertoire has over 400,000 clones, approximately 84% of them found once; the top ten carry about 12%. The sequencing input was PBMCs. The receptors stem from a middle-aged woman in good health. Some clones in this sample may be carry-over from other donors' samples.

The chain joins TRBV28 to TRBJ1-2; unclear D gene. Germline-derived CDR1 and CDR2 are MDHEN and SYDVKM. Trimming took 6 bases from V and 3 from J, leaving 14 bases between them. The CDR3 has 14 amino acids. The CDR3 region is CASRAWAGDYGYTF. The CDR3 nucleotides read TGTGCCAGCAGGGCCTGGGCGGGCGACTATGGCTACACCTTC.

This chain uses TRBV6-1 with TRBJ1-1; D may be TRBD1 (6 bases). This CDR3 has 14 amino acids. Germline V lookup: CDR1 MNHNS, CDR2 SASEGT. The V and J ends lost 4 bases and 7 bases respectively, with 16 bases between them. CDR3: CASSGVKGHFEAFF. The CDR3 nucleotides are TGTGCCAGCAGTGGGGTAAAGGGACATTTTGAAGCTTTCTTT.

The chain recombines TRBV5-1 with TRBJ2-7; a possible D gene is TRBD2 (5 bases). The J call may be faulty, since TRBJ2-1 better matches the DNA end. CDR3 size: 15 residues. Per germline, CDR1 SGHRS and CDR2 YFSETQ. CDR3 nucleotide sequence: TGCGCCAGCAGCTTGAGGCGGGCCCAGATGGGTGAGCAGTTCTTC. This sequence encodes CASSLRRAQMGEQFF.

The chain is built from TRBV11-2 and TRBJ2-1; TRBD1 agrees at 7 bases. Unmatched junction bases numbered 12, after V lost 5 bases and J lost 8 bases. CDR1 is SGHAT, CDR2 FQNNGV, per germline. The CDR3 totals 15 residues. Written as DNA, the CDR3 is TGTGCCAGCAGCCCCACCGGGACAGTCGACGATGAGCAGTTCTTC. This sequence encodes CASSPTGTVDDEQFF.

The chain employs TRBV21-1 and TRBJ2-1; the table's D call TRBD1 went unverified against the DNA. TRBV21-1 is flagged as a pseudogene. The CDR3 loop spans 13 amino acids. The DNA of the CDR3 is TGTGCCAGCACCCCTTTGGTCCAGGGCGAGCAGTTCTTC. The encoded protein is CASTPLVQGEQFF.

The V gene is TRBV27, the J gene TRBJ2-5, with D uncertain. Germline values: CDR1 MNHEY, CDR2 SMNVEV (reference sequence). V was shortened by 2 bases and J by 2 bases, with 6 bases between the two germline ends. This CDR3 is built from 13 residues. Here the CDR3 DNA reads TGTGCCAGCAGTTTAGTAGGACAAGAGACCCAGTACTTC. Its translation is CASSLVGQETQYF.

For this clone: Since a far larger clone is one base different, this is likely a read error. The chain recombines TRBV4-1 with TRBJ1-1; D perhaps matches TRBD1 (6 bases). Germline V lookup: CDR1 MGHRA, CDR2 YSYEKL. The CDR3 has 13 residues. Written as DNA, the CDR3 is TGCACCAGCAGCCGAGGACAGAGCACTGAAGCTTTCTTT. Translating it yields CTSSRGQSTEAFF.

This clone was observed once. The chain joins TRBV6-5 to TRBJ2-2, with a tentative D call TRBD2 (5 bases). This CDR3 is built from 16 residues. Germline CDR1 MNHEY, CDR2 SVGAGI. Trimming removed 2 bases from V and 0 bases from J, with 10 bases in between. Here the CDR3 reads CASSYKRTPNTGELFF. In nucleotides, the CDR3 is TGTGCCAGCAGTTACAAGCGGACCCCGAACACCGGGGAGCTGTTTTTT.

The chain employs TRBV19 and TRBJ2-2; no firm D call. CDR1 and CDR2 from the germline V gene are LNHDA and SQIVND (reference sequence). This CDR3 has 14 residues. Trimming cost V 2 bases and J 0 bases, with 4 bases left between them. CDR3 amino acids: CASSIQTNTGELFF. The CDR3 DNA reads as TGTGCCAGTAGTATACAGACGAACACCGGGGAGCTGTTTTTT.

This rearrangement joins TRBV11-2 to TRBJ1-2, with 8 nucleotides matching TRBD1. CDR3 length: 14 amino acids. Losses at the gene ends were 5 bases for V and 5 bases for J; bases not matched to a gene: 7. Germline V gene data show CDR1 as SGHAT and CDR2 as FQNNGV. The CDR3 region has the DNA TGTGCCAGCAGCAAAGGACAGGGAGAGTATGGCTACACCTTC. Translated: CASSKGQGEYGYTF.

The chain employs TRBV7-9 and TRBJ1-1; 9 nucleotides line up with TRBD1. Germline trimming cut 5 bases from V and 2 bases from J; bases unmatched to any gene: 6. From germline, CDR1 is SEHNR and CDR2 FQNEAQ (reference sequence). The CDR3 loop spans 15 amino acids. CDR3 nucleotides: TGTGCCAGCAGCCCCGTGGACAGGGGAAACACTGAAGCTTTCTTT. Translation gives CASSPVDRGNTEAFF.

The V and J genes are TRBV5-1 and TRBJ2-5, with no clear D. Trimming cost V 4 bases and J 7 bases, with 14 bases left between them. Germline-derived CDR1 and CDR2 are SGHRS and YFSETQ. The CDR3 is 13 residues long. The CDR3 DNA reads as TGCGCCAGCAGCCTGTCGCAGCCCGGGACCCAGTACTTC. It is translated as CASSLSQPGTQYF.

This chain joins TRBV11-2 and TRBJ2-7; tentatively, D is TRBD1 or TRBD2 (5 bases each). Deletions cut 5 bases from V and 3 bases from J, with 17 bases between. Germline CDR1 is SGHAT and CDR2 is FQNNGV. The CDR3 extends over 15 amino acids. The CDR3 nucleotides are TGTGCCAGCAGCACCGCTTGGGGGAATAGCTACGAGCAGTACTTC. It yields the protein CASSTAWGNSYEQYF.

This clone was picked up one time. The chain combines TRBV27 with TRBJ2-1, with no clear D. The ends were cut back, 3 bases at V and 0 bases at J, with 9 bases in the middle. This CDR3 has 15 amino acids. The germline V gene has CDR1 MNHEY and CDR2 SMNVEV (reference sequence). The CDR3 DNA reads TGTGCCAGCAGTTTTTCAGGAAGCTCCTACAATGAGCAGTTCTTC. It codes for CASSFSGSSYNEQFF.

The chain links TRBV7-2 to TRBJ2-6; D tentatively fits TRBD1 or TRBD2 (6 bases each). This CDR3 is built from 18 residues. V lost 2 bases, J lost 0 bases, and 14 bases lay in between. Per germline, CDR1 SGHTA and CDR2 FQGNSA. CDR3 in amino acids: CASSLWAGHPSGANVLTF. The DNA of the CDR3 is TGTGCCAGCAGCTTATGGGCGGGACACCCCTCTGGGGCCAACGTCCTGACTTTC.

The chain joins TRBV10-1 to TRBJ2-7, with 7 bases lining up with TRBD1. After removal of 5 bases from V and 0 bases from J, the junction contained 1 base not matched to a gene. This CDR3 has 13 residues. Germline V lookup: CDR1 WNHNN, CDR2 SYGVQD (reference sequence). CDR3 bases: TGCGCCAGCAGTAGGGACAGCTCCTACGAGCAGTACTTC. It specifies CASSRDSSYEQYF.

The chain carries TRBV28 and TRBJ2-1; 10 bases agree with TRBD2. The CDR3 has 16 residues. Unmatched junction bases numbered 20, after V lost 6 bases and J lost 15 bases. CDR1 is MDHEN, CDR2 SYDVKM, per germline. The CDR3 protein is CASRSLAGDWFLLRFF. The CDR3 DNA reads as TGTGCCAGCAGATCTCTAGCGGGAGATTGGTTTTTGCTTAGGTTCTTC.

The chain uses TRBV6-5 and TRBJ2-1, with D possibly being TRBD2 (5 bases). This CDR3 has 14 residues. V was pared by 5 bases and J by 1 base, with 9 bases between. Germline values: CDR1 MNHEY, CDR2 SVGAGI. CDR3 protein: CASSREPSYNEQFF. The CDR3 DNA follows: TGTGCCAGCAGTCGGGAACCTTCCTACAATGAGCAGTTCTTC.

In its sample, this clone was seen once. Here the CDR3 omits its conserved ending phenylalanine or tryptophan, so a read error is the likely source. The chain employs TRBV29-1 and TRBJ1-1, with D possibly matching TRBD1 (5 bases). This CDR3 has 12 amino acids. Germline V gives CDR1 SQVTM, CDR2 ANQGSEA. With 4 bases removed from V and 5 bases from J, the gap between germline ends came to 11 bases. This CDR3 reads CSVGGAQTEAFL. The CDR3, as DNA: TGCAGCGTTGGTGGGGCGCAGACTGAAGCTTTCCTT.

This clone occurred a few times. The chain couples TRBV11-2 to TRBJ2-7; no firm D call. The CDR3 runs to 11 residues. Germline-derived CDR1 and CDR2 are SGHAT and FQNNGV. Trimming took 7 bases from V and 4 from J, leaving 8 bases between them. This CDR3 is CASIGGYEQYF. CDR3 in DNA: TGTGCCAGCATCGGTGGATACGAGCAGTACTTC.

V gene TRBV5-1 combines with J gene TRBJ2-7; 7 nucleotides line up with TRBD2. This CDR3 region has 15 residues. With V trimmed by 1 base and J by 1 base, 5 bases remained unmatched. Germline loops: CDR1 SGHRS, CDR2 YFSETQ. CDR3 residues: CASSLLREWSYEQYF. CDR3 coding DNA: TGCGCCAGCAGCTTGTTGCGGGAGTGGTCCTACGAGCAGTACTTC.

The chain recombines TRBV4-3 with TRBJ2-1; 9 positions match TRBD2. CDR1 is LGHNA, CDR2 YSLEER, per germline. The V and J ends lost 0 bases and 7 bases, in that order; junction bases with no gene match: 10. The CDR3 sequence is 17 residues long. The CDR3 nucleotides are TGCGCCAGCAGCCAAGATCAATCGGCGGCGGGAGGGAATGAGCAGTTCTTC. Translating it yields CASSQDQSAAGGNEQFF.

Regarding this clone: A single base is all that separates this from a far larger clone, so a read error is likely. Other DNA sequences from this sample encode an identical CDR3 as well. V is TRBV4-2 and J is TRBJ2-7; 11 positions match TRBD2. The CDR3 has 16 residues. CDR1 is LGHNA and CDR2 is YNFKEQ in the germline V gene. The CDR3 nucleotides are TGTGCCAGCAGCCCCGGGACTAGCGGAGACTCCTACGAGCAGTACTTT. Translating it yields CASSPGTSGDSYEQYF.

The chain employs TRBV5-6 and TRBJ2-7; the D is unclear. V dropped 4 bases and J dropped 0 bases, with 14 bases sitting between them. The CDR3 totals 15 residues. Germline CDR1 and CDR2: SGHDT and YYEEEE. The DNA of the CDR3 is TGTGCCAGCAGCGAGATAAGGACGAGCTCCTACGAGCAGTACTTC. As protein: CASSEIRTSSYEQYF.

This clone was counted between two and nine times. The J gene is TRBJ2-1, the V gene TRBV9; 14 nucleotides match TRBD2. The V segment lost 3 bases and the J segment 7 bases; nucleotides outside the gene matches: 18. CDR3 length equals 20 residues. Germline V lookup: CDR1 SGDLS, CDR2 YYNGEE. The CDR3 sequence is CASSAEEVSWGLAGVNEQFF. CDR3 coding DNA: TGTGCCAGCAGCGCAGAAGAAGTGTCCTGGGGACTAGCGGGAGTAAATGAGCAGTTCTTC.

This clone has just a few counts. The chain is built from TRBV7-8 and TRBJ2-3, with 9 bases aligning to TRBD2. The CDR3 contains 17 residues. With V trimmed by 0 bases and J by 2 bases, 6 bases remained unmatched. Germline V lookup: CDR1 SGHVS, CDR2 FQNEAQ. The CDR3 DNA reads TGTGCCAGCAGCTTAGCTCCGGTAGCGGGGGCCACAGATACGCAGTATTTT. Its protein is CASSLAPVAGATDTQYF.

This clone was counted a single time. The J gene is TRBJ1-5, the V gene TRBV6-6; D is ambiguous. This CDR3 is built from 13 residues. Germline V gives CDR1 MNHNY, CDR2 SVGAGI (reference sequence). V was clipped by 2 bases and J by 5 bases, with 7 bases between them. The CDR3 protein is CASSYRDYQPQHF. CDR3 coding DNA: TGTGCCAGCAGTTACAGGGATTATCAGCCCCAGCATTTT.

This clone showed up just a few times. The chain employs TRBV4-3 and TRBJ2-3; D ambiguous. V gave up 0 bases and J gave up 1 base, with 11 bases separating them. Germline CDR1 reads LGHNA; CDR2 reads YSLEER. This CDR3 spans 16 amino acids. The CDR3 loop is CASSQEWVRGTDTQYF. CDR3 coding DNA: TGCGCCAGCAGCCAAGAGTGGGTACGGGGCACAGATACGCAGTATTTT.

J is TRBJ2-2 and V is TRBV19; the D is unclear. Germline V gene data show CDR1 as LNHDA and CDR2 as SQIVND (reference sequence). The CDR3 runs to 14 residues. The V end was cut by 3 bases, the J end by 2 bases, with 7 bases between. The CDR3 DNA reads as TGTGCCAGTAGTATTACACCTAACACCGGGGAGCTGTTTTTT. Protein sequence: CASSITPNTGELFF.